This T cell receptor (beta chain) was identified during a study of CD8+ T cells in alopecia areata. Per the germline V gene, CDR1 is GTSNPN and CDR2 is SVGIG (reference sequence). V gave up 0 bases and J gave up 7 bases, with 12 bases separating them. CDR3 size: 14 residues. Indicated treatment: oral pan-JAK inhibitor, 5-10 mg twice daily. RNA was isolated and reverse transcribed to cDNA, the sequencing template. TCRdb's copy holds only in-frame clones and misses some; the assay was immunoSEQ multiplex PCR. Altogether 200,000 to 250,000 clones are present, around 65% being singletons, with the ten largest covering 4% to 5%. This clone appeared once.

This sequence was found in a human donor with alopecia areata. The input for sequencing was CD4+ T cells sorted from blood, taken at week 4, from a patient treated with tofacitinib. The chain carries TRBV30 and TRBJ1-4; the D gene is possibly TRBD1 (6 bases). The CDR3 coding sequence is TGTGCCTGGAGTGTACAGGGCTTCGGTGAAAAACTGTTTTTT. Protein: CAWSVQGFGEKLFF.